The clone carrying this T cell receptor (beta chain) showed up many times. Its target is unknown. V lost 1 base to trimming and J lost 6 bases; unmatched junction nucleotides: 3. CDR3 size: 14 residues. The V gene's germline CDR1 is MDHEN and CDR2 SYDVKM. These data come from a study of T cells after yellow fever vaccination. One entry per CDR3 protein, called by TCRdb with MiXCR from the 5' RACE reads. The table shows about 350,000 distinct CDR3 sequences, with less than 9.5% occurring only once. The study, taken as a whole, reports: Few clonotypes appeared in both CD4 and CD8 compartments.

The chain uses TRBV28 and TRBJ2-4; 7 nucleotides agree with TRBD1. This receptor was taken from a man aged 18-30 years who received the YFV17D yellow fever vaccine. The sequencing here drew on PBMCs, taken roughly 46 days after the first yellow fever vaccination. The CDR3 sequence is CASSLFQGVNIQYF. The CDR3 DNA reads TGTGCCAGCAGTTTATTCCAGGGGGTAAACATTCAGTACTTC.